This T cell receptor (beta chain) was sequenced for a study of human T cells and chemical hapten exposure. Study-wide results and caveats: TCRs exceeding 1 in 1000 frequency stayed unchanged with DPC sensitization.

Per the germline V gene, CDR1 is LGHDT and CDR2 is YNNKEL (reference sequence). The CDR3 totals 17 residues. The junction had 8 bases not matched to a gene; V was cut back by 4 bases and J by 4 bases. This clonotype showed up just a few times. Its antigen is still unknown. Time point: pre-sensitization, week 0. Treatment here: therapeutic diphenylcyclopropenone sensitization with weekly scalp DPC. Sequencing started from total RNA isolated from unfractionated whole blood. Unique molecular identifiers were linked by the library to individual cDNA molecules. TCRdb recomputed calls from the RACE reads with MiXCR, one row per CDR3 protein. Of approximately 80,000 distinct CDR3 sequences listed, 12% to 15% were seen once; the top ten hold approximately 4.6%.

Sequenced here: whole blood, sampled in connection with sensitization to the hapten diphenylcyclopropenone (DPC). The chain couples TRBV3-1 to TRBJ2-3; 13 bases line up with TRBD2. The sequence was collected from a woman in her forties or fifties with alopecia areata. Some clones in this sample may be carry-over from other donors' samples. CDR3 nucleotide sequence: TGTGCCAGCAGCCCCCGGACTAGCGGGAGTTCAGCAGATACGCAGTATTTT. Amino acids: CASSPRTSGSSADTQYF.